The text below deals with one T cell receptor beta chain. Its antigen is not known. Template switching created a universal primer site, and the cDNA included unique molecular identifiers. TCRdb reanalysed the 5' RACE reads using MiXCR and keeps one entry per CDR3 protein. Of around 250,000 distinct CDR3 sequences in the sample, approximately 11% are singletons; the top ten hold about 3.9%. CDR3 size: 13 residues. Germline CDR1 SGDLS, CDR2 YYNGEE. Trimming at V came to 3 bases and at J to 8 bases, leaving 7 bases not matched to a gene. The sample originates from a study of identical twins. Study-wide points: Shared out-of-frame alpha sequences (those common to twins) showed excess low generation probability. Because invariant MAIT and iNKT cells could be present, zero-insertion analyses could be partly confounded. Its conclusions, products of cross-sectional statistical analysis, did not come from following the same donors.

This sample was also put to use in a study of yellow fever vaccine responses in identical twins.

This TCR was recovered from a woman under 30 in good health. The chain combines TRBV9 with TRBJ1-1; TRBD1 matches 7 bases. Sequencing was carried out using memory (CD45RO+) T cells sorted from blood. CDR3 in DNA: TGTGCCAGCAGCGAGGTGGGACAGAGAGAAGCTTTCTTT. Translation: CASSEVGQREAFF.